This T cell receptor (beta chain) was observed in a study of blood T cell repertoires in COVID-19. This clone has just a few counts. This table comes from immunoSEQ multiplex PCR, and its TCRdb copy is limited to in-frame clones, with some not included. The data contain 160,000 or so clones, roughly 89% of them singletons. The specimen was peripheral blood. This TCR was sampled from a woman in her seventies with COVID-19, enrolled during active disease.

The CDR3 sequence: CASSPGPGYNEKLFF. CDR3 nucleotide sequence: TGTGCCAGCTCACCCGGCCCGGGGTATAATGAAAAACTGTTTTTT. This chain joins TRBV18 and TRBJ1-4; D uncertain. This CDR3 is built from 15 residues. Germline CDR1 and CDR2: KGHSH and LQKENI. Trimming shortened V by 3 bases and J by 4 bases, and 12 bases separated the two germline ends.